The clone carrying this T cell receptor (beta chain) came up many times. Its target is not known. During its preparation, the TCRbeta library received unique molecular identifiers. TCRdb re-derived calls from the PCR reads in MiXCR, one entry per CDR3 protein. The sample records about 400,000 distinct CDR3 sequences, roughly 17% being singletons. This specimen belongs to a study of T-cell reconstitution after alpha-beta-depleted transplantation in children. Overall study results and limits: Where alpha-beta T cells came from about two months after transplant was reportedly several hundred expanded graft clones. After transplant, high TCRbeta diversity at day 60 in some patients arose from surviving recipient T cells and thymic progenitors. At one year after transplant, newly produced T cells mostly accounted for T-cell counts and diversity.

CDR1 and CDR2 from the germline V gene are SGHRS and YFSETQ. This CDR3 comprises 15 residues. Trimming stripped 0 bases from V and 1 base from J, with 8 bases between. Sequencing used PBMCs, mostly from graft donor cells, obtained 360 days after TCRalphabeta/CD19-depleted stem cell transplant. The receptor comes from a boy younger than two who had a stem cell transplant for Wiskott-Aldrich syndrome, so the T cells may come from the graft donor. The V and J genes are TRBV5-1 and TRBJ2-1, with D maybe TRBD2 (5 bases). The CDR3 sequence: CASSLVPGSYNEQFF. In nucleotides, the CDR3 is TGCGCCAGCAGCTTGGTCCCGGGATCCTACAATGAGCAGTTCTTC.